A single sample is the source of the 8 T cell receptor beta chains below, sequenced in a study of T cell changes during pregnancy in multiple sclerosis (dated 2019 in TCRdb). Receptor libraries were prepared by the immunoSEQ multiplex PCR assay. TCRdb took over this immuneACCESS table, retaining in-frame rearrangements with V and J assigned. Such tables are incomplete; in checked studies, under half of the missing clones stem from an unresolved V gene, and the remainder is unexplained. This sample has some 28,000 clones in its table, and about 89% of those were observed once. Together, the top ten hold around 8% of the sample. The specimen comprised CD8+ T cells from peripheral blood mononuclear cells, sampled before pregnancy. The receptor set was obtained from a female donor with multiple sclerosis, enrolled in a pregnancy study.

The chain uses TRBV10-2 and TRBJ2-2, with D possibly TRBD1 on 5 matching bases. V lost 10 bases and J lost 4, with 13 bases in between. CDR3 size: 13 residues. Germline CDR1 WSHSY, CDR2 SAAADI. The CDR3 DNA sequence: TGCGCCACCACCCCTGACAGCACCGGGGAGCTGTTTTTT. It encodes CATTPDSTGELFF.

This clone has only one observation. The chain is built from TRBV6-1 and TRBJ1-6; TRBD1 agrees at 7 bases. The CDR3 has 13 amino acids. Per the germline V gene, CDR1 is MNHNS and CDR2 is SASEGT. J gave up 9 bases and V 8 bases, and 7 bases lay outside the gene matches. The CDR3: CASLDRDSSPLHF. CDR3 bases: TGTGCCAGCCTCGACAGGGACAGTTCACCCCTCCACTTT.

This chain joins TRBV6-5 and TRBJ2-1; weak D call: TRBD2 (7 bases). Germline CDR1 reads MNHEY; CDR2 reads SVGAGI. V lost 0 bases and J lost 8, with 17 bases in between. The CDR3 consists of 16 residues. CDR3 sequence (DNA): TGTGCCAGCAGTTACTCGCGGGGGCCAACTCGGGATGAGCAGTTCTTC. Translation: CASSYSRGPTRDEQFF.

Concerning this clone: At one boundary the junction diverges from the germline segment, which might be a read error. The chain links TRBV30 to TRBJ1-2, with unresolved D. The CDR3 consists of 15 residues. Germline CDR1 is GTSNPN and CDR2 is SVGIG (reference sequence). The CDR3 reads CAWSVNNPRVGPTLF. In DNA form, the CDR3 reads TGTGCCTGGAGTGTAAATAACCCTCGGGTCGGCCCCACGCTATTC.

The V and J genes are TRBV6-5 and TRBJ2-2; the match to TRBD1 covers 9 bases. The CDR3 runs to 14 residues. Germline values: CDR1 MNHEY, CDR2 SVGAGI. With V trimmed by 5 bases and J by 5 bases, 3 bases remained unmatched. In DNA form, the CDR3 reads TGTGCCAGCAGTCCCGGGACAGGGACCGGGGAGCTGTTTTTT. Translating gives CASSPGTGTGELFF.

The rearrangement links TRBV10-1 to TRBJ2-1; 10 bases align to TRBD2. In germline, CDR1 is WNHNN, CDR2 SYGVQD (reference sequence). The J segment lost 9 bases and the V segment lost 2 bases, leaving 4 bases of the junction unmatched. This CDR3 has 14 amino acids. In DNA form, the CDR3 reads TGCGCCAGCAGTGAGGTAGCGGGGGGTGGTGAGCAGTTCTTC. It specifies CASSEVAGGGEQFF.

V is TRBV4-1 and J is TRBJ2-5; tentative D call: TRBD1 (5 bases). Germline-derived CDR1 and CDR2 are MGHRA and YSYEKL. With 0 bases removed from V and 4 bases from J, the gap between germline ends came to 12 bases. The CDR3 runs 15 residues. This chain's CDR3 is CASSQDRGGPETQYF. The CDR3 nucleotides are TGCGCCAGCAGCCAAGATAGGGGTGGTCCAGAGACCCAGTACTTC.

The chain is built from TRBV6-1 and TRBJ1-3; no clear D. The CDR3 runs to 15 residues. The V and J ends lost 4 bases and 0 bases respectively, with 10 bases between them. Germline loops: CDR1 MNHNS, CDR2 SASEGT. The CDR3, as DNA: TGTGCCAGCAGTGTGACTCATGACTCTGGAAACACCATATATTTT. This gives the protein CASSVTHDSGNTIYF.